Shown below are 15 T cell receptor beta chains from a single sample sequenced in a study of OX40 agonist ivuxolimab in advanced cancers. Only in-frame clones appear in the TCRdb table, and some are missing; sequencing was by immunoSEQ multiplex PCR. The sample lists 75,000 to 100,000 clones; approximately 80% were seen once. Sequenced material: CD4+ or CD8+ T cells sorted from blood, taken in a trial of the OX40 agonist ivuxolimab. The receptors were gathered from an adult with an advanced solid tumor such as melanoma, head and neck, liver or kidney cancer.

V usage is TRBV7-2 and J usage is TRBJ2-5, with 10 bases lining up with TRBD2. The CDR3 contains 15 residues. The V gene's germline CDR1 is SGHTA and CDR2 FQGNSA. V shed 6 bases, J shed 0 bases, and the junction held 4 bases outside the gene matches. This CDR3 reads CASRSGGEYQETQYF. The CDR3 bases are TGTGCCAGCAGGAGCGGGGGGGAGTACCAAGAGACCCAGTACTTC.

The genes are TRBV5-5 and TRBJ2-3; 7 nucleotides align to TRBD2. With 2 bases clipped from V and 4 bases from J, the junction kept 1 base outside the gene matches. Germline V gene lookup returns CDR1 SGHKS and CDR2 YYEKEE (reference sequence). The CDR3 contains 13 residues. In DNA form, the CDR3 reads TGTGCCAGCAGCTTTGGGGGGGCAGATACGCAGTATTTT. It translates to CASSFGGADTQYF.

The chain has TRBV19 and TRBJ2-1, with a tentative D call TRBD2 (5 bases). This CDR3 has 15 amino acids. Looked up from germline, CDR1 is LNHDA and CDR2 is SQIVND (reference sequence). Trimming pared 3 bases from V and 2 bases from J, leaving 11 bases between. CDR3 in DNA: TGTGCCAGTAGTATTTGGACTTCAACCTACAATGAGCAGTTCTTC. This gives the protein CASSIWTSTYNEQFF.

The rearrangement uses TRBV7-9 and TRBJ2-3; maybe TRBD1 (5 bases). The germline V gene has CDR1 SEHNR and CDR2 FQNEAQ (reference sequence). V was shortened by 2 bases and J by 0 bases, with 21 bases between the two germline ends. The length of the CDR3 is 19 residues. CDR3: CASSLMGPGHPSSTDTQYF. CDR3 sequence (DNA): TGTGCCAGCAGCTTAATGGGGCCAGGACACCCAAGTAGCACAGATACGCAGTATTTT.

This clone has more than one count but fewer than ten. V is TRBV29-1 and J is TRBJ1-4; the D gene is possibly TRBD1 (5 bases). V shed 0 bases and J shed 13 bases, with 21 bases lying between them. CDR1 is SQVTM and CDR2 is ANQGSEA in the germline V gene. The CDR3 has 15 amino acids. The CDR3 DNA is TGCAGCGTTGAAGATCGACAGTATTTCGGGTTGGGACTGTTTTTT. This translates into CSVEDRQYFGLGLFF.

This chain joins TRBV5-4 and TRBJ2-1, with a weak D call TRBD2 (7 bases). V lost 5 bases to trimming and J lost 7 bases, with 19 bases between them. This CDR3 has 15 amino acids. The germline gives CDR1 SGHNT, CDR2 YYREEE (reference sequence). This CDR3 is CASRGGTSERNEQFF. CDR3 in DNA: TGTGCCAGCAGGGGGGGGACATCAGAAAGAAATGAGCAGTTCTTC.

The gene calls are TRBV6-5 and TRBJ2-7; TRBD2 might be the D (5 bases). The CDR3 covers 14 residues. Trimming left V 6 bases short and J 2 bases short, with 14 bases between. The germline V gene encodes CDR1 MNHEY and CDR2 SVGAGI. The CDR3 sequence: CASRIRSGTYEQYV. The DNA for the CDR3 is TGTGCCAGCAGGATCAGGTCGGGGACCTACGAGCAGTACGTC.

This chain connects TRBV5-6 to TRBJ1-5; weak D call: TRBD1 (5 bases). This CDR3 comprises 16 residues. V was shortened by 3 bases and J by 2 bases, with 15 bases between the two germline ends. The V gene's germline CDR1 is SGHDT and CDR2 YYEEEE. CDR3 sequence reads: CASSSASGQGNQPQHF. CDR3 DNA sequence: TGTGCCAGCAGCTCGGCGTCGGGGCAGGGCAATCAGCCCCAGCATTTT.

This clone was detected a few times. The V call is TRBV6-1, the J call TRBJ1-5, with 7 bases identical to TRBD1. V lost 6 bases and J lost 4; bases outside the gene matches: 9. The CDR3 is made up of 15 amino acids. Germline CDR1 is MNHNS and CDR2 is SASEGT. The CDR3 reads CASSSGTASNQPQHF. The CDR3 coding sequence is TGTGCCAGCAGCTCCGGGACAGCCAGTAATCAGCCCCAGCATTTT.

The chain employs TRBV6-5 and TRBJ1-1; D is unclear. V lost 0 bases and J 2 bases, leaving 7 bases between the germline ends. The germline V gene has CDR1 MNHEY and CDR2 SVGAGI. This CDR3 region has 14 residues. CDR3 DNA sequence: TGTGCCAGCAGTTACTCGTACAGAAACACTGAAGCTTTCTTT. Translation gives CASSYSYRNTEAFF.

The rearrangement links TRBV7-2 to TRBJ2-7; tentatively, D is TRBD1 or TRBD2 (5 bases each). Germline loops: CDR1 SGHTA, CDR2 FQGNSA. CDR3 length: 14 amino acids. Trimming left V 5 bases short and J 3 bases short, with 14 bases between. CDR3 region: CASSPPGRGYEQYF. CDR3 nucleotide sequence: TGTGCCAGCAGCCCACCGGGACGAGGCTACGAGCAGTACTTC.

The chain joins TRBV9 to TRBJ1-2, with D maybe TRBD1 (5 bases). The CDR3 sequence is 15 residues long. Per the germline V gene, CDR1 is SGDLS and CDR2 is YYNGEE. V was pared by 4 bases and J by 2 bases, with 15 bases between. Written as DNA, the CDR3 is TGTGCCAGCAGCCCTACCACAGGACTGAACTATGGCTACACCTTC. Translated, it gives CASSPTTGLNYGYTF.

The chain has TRBV2 and TRBJ1-4; 8 positions agree with TRBD1. V shed 4 bases and J 8 bases; nucleotides not matched to a gene: 12. Germline assignment: CDR1 SNHLY and CDR2 FYNNEI. CDR3 length: 16 residues. CDR3 in DNA: TGTGCCAGCAGTGGGACAGGGCTTCCCAGCGGGGAAAAACTGTTTTTT. Translated: CASSGTGLPSGEKLFF.

The chain employs TRBV5-3 and TRBJ2-1; 11 bases align to TRBD1. TRBV5-3 is an ORF, with its function uncertain. The CDR3 consists of 18 residues. The V segment lost 1 base and the J segment 9 bases; nucleotides outside the gene matches: 15. The CDR3 coding sequence is TGTGCCAGAAGCTTGTATGCCTCTGGACAGGGGGCTTATGGTGAGCAGTTCTTC. Its translation: CARSLYASGQGAYGEQFF.

The chain links TRBV14 to TRBJ2-3, with a weak D call TRBD1 (6 bases). V was shortened by 1 base and J by 2 bases, with 10 bases between the two germline ends. CDR3 length: 15 residues. Germline-derived CDR1 and CDR2 are SGHDN and FVKESK. The CDR3 nucleotides read TGTGCCAGCAGCCAAGGGGACACCCCCACAGATACGCAGTATTTT. Protein sequence: CASSQGDTPTDTQYF. Together with reference TRBV14 and TRBJ2-3, the CDR3 gives the full variable domain: EAGVTQFPSHSVIEKGQTVTLRCDPISGHDNLYWYRRVMGKEIKFLLHFVKESKQDESGMPNNRFLAERTGGTYSTLKVQPAELEDSGVYFCASSQGDTPTDTQYFGPGTRLTVL.